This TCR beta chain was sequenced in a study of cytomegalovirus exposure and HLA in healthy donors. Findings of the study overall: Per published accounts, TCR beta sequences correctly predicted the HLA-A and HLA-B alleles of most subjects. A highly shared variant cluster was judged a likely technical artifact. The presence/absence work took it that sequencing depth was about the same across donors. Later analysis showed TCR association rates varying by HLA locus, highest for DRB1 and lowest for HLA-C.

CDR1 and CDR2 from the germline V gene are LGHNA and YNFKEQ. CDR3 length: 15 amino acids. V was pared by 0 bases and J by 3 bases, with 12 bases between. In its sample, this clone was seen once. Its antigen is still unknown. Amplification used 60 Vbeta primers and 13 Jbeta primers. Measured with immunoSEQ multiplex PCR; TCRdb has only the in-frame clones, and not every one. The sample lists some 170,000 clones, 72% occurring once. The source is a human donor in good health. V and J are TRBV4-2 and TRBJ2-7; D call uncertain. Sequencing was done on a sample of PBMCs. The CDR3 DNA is TGTGCCAGCAGCCAAGAGGGCGCAGGAATCTACGAGCAGTACTTC. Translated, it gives CASSQEGAGIYEQYF.